The entry below describes one T cell receptor beta chain. The antigen is unknown. The data stem from a study of T cell responses to AZD1222 COVID-19 vaccine. Study-wide points: Spike regions recognized by vaccine-associated CD4 TCRs spanned the protein, led by 160-218 and 743-854.

Trimming removed 1 base at V and 8 bases at J, with 11 bases between. Germline-derived CDR1 and CDR2 are SGHDN and FVKESK. The CDR3 runs 14 residues. Sequencing was performed with immunoSEQ multiplex PCR; in TCRdb, only in-frame clones are kept and a portion is missing. The repertoire shows about 140,000 clones; the top ten hold roughly 2%. Sequences were obtained from peripheral blood. This clonotype was sampled from an adult in good health. This chain links TRBV14 with TRBJ2-2; possible D gene TRBD2, 5 bases. The CDR3 protein is CASSQVSGLGELFF. CDR3 coding DNA: TGTGCCAGCAGCCAAGTTTCGGGGTTGGGGGAGCTGTTTTTT.